Below are 16 T cell receptor beta chains sequenced from a single sample in a study of T-cell memory formation after mild COVID-19. From the 5' RACE reads, TCRdb called clonotypes with MiXCR, one entry per CDR3 protein. The sample yields about 240,000 distinct CDR3 sequences, around 10% seen once. The specimen sequenced was PBMCs or a T cell subset sorted from them (not recorded which). The receptors were gathered from a man in his late teens or twenties who had mild COVID-19 (a few samples of this study predate the infection). Cell type and time point are not known.

This clonotype has more than one count but fewer than ten. The rearrangement links TRBV15 to TRBJ1-1, with D unresolved. The ends were cut back, 4 bases at V and 1 base at J, with 10 bases in the middle. The CDR3 has 14 residues. The germline V gene encodes CDR1 LNHNV and CDR2 YYDKDF (reference sequence). CDR3 coding DNA: TGTGCCACCAGCAATGTCGGAAGGAACACTGAAGCTTTCTTT. Its protein product is CATSNVGRNTEAFF.

The chain has TRBV6-6 and TRBJ1-4; D unclear. The V gene lost 1 base and the J gene lost 0 bases, with 12 bases spanning the gap. This CDR3 is 17 amino acids long. In germline, CDR1 is MNHNY, CDR2 SVGAGI (reference sequence). CDR3 nucleotides: TGTGCCAGCAGTTACTTGGCCACACTGGCAACTAATGAAAAACTGTTTTTT. It translates to CASSYLATLATNEKLFF.

This clonotype was observed many times. This chain uses TRBV12-3 or TRBV12-4 with TRBJ1-3; TRBD1 aligns across 7 bases. The J segment lost 4 bases and the V segment lost 3 bases, leaving 6 bases of the junction unmatched. The CDR3 runs 15 residues. The CDR3 here is CASSFNRGTGNTIYF. CDR3 DNA sequence: TGTGCCAGCAGTTTCAACAGGGGCACAGGAAACACCATATATTTT.

CDR3 in amino acids: CASPGTSGYEQYF. In DNA form, the CDR3 reads TGTGCCAGCCCCGGGACTAGCGGCTACGAGCAGTACTTC. The chain couples TRBV3-2 to TRBJ2-7; the D call in the table, TRBD2, was not verified against the DNA. TRBV3-2 is reported as a pseudogene. The CDR3 contains 13 residues.

The chain joins TRBV13 to TRBJ2-1; 8 bases match TRBD2. V lost 5 bases to trimming and J lost 8 bases; unmatched junction nucleotides: 2. This CDR3 is built from 12 residues. CDR1 PRHDT and CDR2 FYEKMQ come from the germline V gene (reference sequence). The CDR3 region is CASSRGGHEQFF. DNA for the CDR3: TGTGCCAGCAGCCGCGGGGGGCATGAGCAGTTCTTC. The full variable domain, completed using reference TRBV13 and TRBJ2-1, is AAGVIQSPRHLIKEKRETATLKCYPIPRHDTVYWYQQGPGQDPQFLISFYEKMQSDKGSIPDRFSAQQFSDYHSELNMSSLELGDSALYFCASSRGGHEQFFGPGTRLTVL.

This clonotype has at least ten counts. The rearrangement links TRBV12-5 to TRBJ2-1, with a possible D match to TRBD2 (7 bases). The CDR3 is 15 residues long. The V gene lost 5 bases and the J gene lost 6 bases, with 17 bases spanning the gap. CDR1 is LGHNT, CDR2 FRNRAP, per germline. Here the CDR3 reads CASGTTGRVTNEQFF. DNA for the CDR3: TGTGCTAGTGGTACCACAGGGAGGGTAACCAATGAGCAGTTCTTC.

The chain carries TRBV23-1 and TRBJ2-1; 8 bases align to TRBD1. TRBV23-1 is annotated as an ORF whose role is uncertain. The CDR3 sequence is 15 residues long. V shed 6 bases and J 0 bases; nucleotides not matched to a gene: 4. The CDR3 DNA is TGCGCCAGCAGCCCGGACAGGGCCTCCTACAATGAGCAGTTCTTC. It is translated as CASSPDRASYNEQFF.

This clonotype was picked up a small number of times. This chain uses TRBV29-1 with TRBJ1-3; D remains unclear. The CDR3 loop spans 14 amino acids. V lost 1 base, J lost 0 bases, and 7 bases lay in between. From germline, CDR1 is SQVTM and CDR2 ANQGSEA. CDR3 region: CSVEGEGSGNTIYF. The CDR3 coding sequence is TGCAGCGTTGAAGGGGAGGGCTCTGGAAACACCATATATTTT.

This clonotype was observed a few times. This chain uses TRBV20-1 with TRBJ2-7; D is unresolved. CDR3 length equals 13 residues. The V end was cut by 1 base, the J end by 5 bases, with 12 bases between. Germline lookup yields CDR1 DFQATT and CDR2 SNEGSKA (reference sequence). The CDR3 bases are TGCAGTGCTAGAGTAAGGCCCCAGAACGAGCAGTACTTC. It is translated as CSARVRPQNEQYF.

This clonotype was counted only a few times. The chain has TRBV28 and TRBJ2-3; D unresolved. This CDR3 contains 14 residues. Deletions cut 2 bases from V and 1 base from J, with 7 bases between. Germline V gene lookup returns CDR1 MDHEN and CDR2 SYDVKM. Here the CDR3 DNA reads TGTGCCAGCAGTTTAAGTATCCGCACAGATACGCAGTATTTT. This gives the protein CASSLSIRTDTQYF.

The CDR3 reads CATSVLAGGRRFVDTQYF. CDR3 nucleotide sequence: TGTGCCACCAGTGTGCTAGCGGGGGGGCGACGGTTCGTGGATACGCAGTATTTT. The V call is TRBV24-1, the J call TRBJ2-3; TRBD2 agrees at 12 bases. V was clipped by 5 bases and J by 6 bases; unmatched bases: 14. There are 18 residues in the CDR3. Germline loops: CDR1 KGHDR, CDR2 SFDVKD.

In its sample, this clonotype was seen a few times. The rearrangement uses TRBV28 and TRBJ2-5, with D unresolved. CDR1 MDHEN and CDR2 SYDVKM come from the germline V gene. The CDR3 has 13 residues. V lost 3 bases and J lost 7, with 12 bases in between. The DNA of the CDR3 is TGTGCCAGCAGTTTCTTGCATCCGGGGACCCAGTACTTC. Protein sequence: CASSFLHPGTQYF.

The V and J genes are TRBV3-1 and TRBJ2-3; either TRBD1 or TRBD2 may fit D (5 bases each). V lost 3 bases and J 3 bases, leaving 19 bases between the germline ends. Germline CDR1 and CDR2: LGHDT and YNNKEL (reference sequence). CDR3 length: 17 residues. The CDR3, as DNA: TGTGCCAGCAGCCAGGGTCTCGGGGCCAAGCGGACAGATACGCAGTATTTT. This codes for CASSQGLGAKRTDTQYF.

V usage is TRBV3-1 and J usage is TRBJ1-2; 10 nucleotides line up with TRBD1. The junction had 1 base not matched to a gene; V was cut back by 1 base and J by 5 bases. This CDR3 has 14 amino acids. Germline V lookup: CDR1 LGHDT, CDR2 YNNKEL (reference sequence). CDR3 nucleotide sequence: TGTGCCAGCAGCCAAGCGGACAGGGGGTATGGCTACACCTTC. Amino acids: CASSQADRGYGYTF.

This clonotype has ten or more counts. The J gene is TRBJ1-1, the V gene TRBV6-5, with D hard to call. V was pared by 5 bases and J by 5 bases, with 18 bases between. CDR3 length: 15 amino acids. Per the germline V gene, CDR1 is MNHEY and CDR2 is SVGAGI. The CDR3 DNA reads as TGTGCCAGCAGTCGAACGAGGGATTTTTGGACTGAAGCTTTCTTT. Translation gives CASSRTRDFWTEAFF.

V and J are TRBV11-2 and TRBJ2-4, with 10 nucleotides matching TRBD1. This CDR3 spans 16 amino acids. Germline-derived CDR1 and CDR2 are SGHAT and FQNNGV. Germline trimming cut 5 bases from V and 5 bases from J; bases unmatched to any gene: 9. CDR3 sequence reads: CASSLGTGDLQNIQYF. The CDR3 bases are TGTGCCAGCAGCCTCGGGACAGGGGACTTACAAAACATTCAGTACTTC.